The sequence of this TCR beta chain was determined in a study of blood T cell repertoires in COVID-19. How the authors handled the data: Reference gene primers were amplified, and this amplification served to estimate nucleated cell counts. The data were produced by immunoSEQ multiplex PCR, yet TCRdb's version contains in-frame clones alone and is incomplete. The V and J calls and clone size were taken over from that table, and D and trimming were inferred from the DNA. Seen here are around 70,000 clones, over 75% observed once, and the top ten hold approximately 7%. Germline CDR1 and CDR2: MGHDK and SYGVNS. V gave up 6 bases and J gave up 3 bases; unmatched junction bases: 2. The CDR3 is made up of 13 amino acids.

Sequencing was done on a sample of peripheral blood. This receptor was identified in a man aged 50 to 59 with active COVID-19. The V call is TRBV25-1, the J call TRBJ2-1; TRBD1 agrees at 7 bases. The CDR3 sequence: CASSRDSYNEQFF. CDR3 sequence (DNA): TGTGCCAGCAGCCGGGACAGCTACAATGAGCAGTTCTTC.